Listed here is a single T cell receptor (beta chain). Its target antigen remains unknown. No quality values exist for individual bases; no much larger clone is one base distant. To demonstrate the VDJtools post-analysis software, the study profiled TCR beta repertoires from the peripheral blood of 10 to 15 young patients with multiple sclerosis. The multiple sclerosis patients were children and adolescents ranging in age from roughly 6 to 16 years. Library preparation used PCR. Sequenced on an Illumina HiSeq 2500. To reduce PCR and sequencing biases, unique molecular identifiers were built into the TCR beta cDNA libraries. Roughly 500,000 cDNA molecules were obtained per 1 to 10 million input T cells, so each molecule approximated one T cell. The patient libraries were prepared and sequenced with the same protocol used for the earlier healthy control dataset. Samples belonging to the same batch were prepared together, multiplexed and sequenced on a shared HiSeq lane. The original pipeline was this. Raw barcoded reads were processed with MIGEC, discarding single-read molecular identifier groups before consensus assembly and CDR3 extraction. Clonotype tables were post-analysed with VDJtools, and diversity was normalized by down-sampling all datasets to the smallest sample size. Repertoire overlap clustering matched CDR3 amino acid but not nucleotide sequences to correct batch-related cross-sample contamination. TCRdb trimmed public reads at Q25 via fastp, called clones via MiXCR and kept in-frame beta chains. Each CDR3 protein gets just one entry, which takes the most common genes and DNA from the rows behind it. TCRdb's processing, not the study's, gives the V and J calls here. The sample yields a few hundred thousand distinct CDR3 sequences; roughly 30% were counted once. Jointly, the top ten make up roughly 13% of the sample.

The data stem from a study of post-analysis software for immune sequencing data (dated by TCRdb to between 2015 and 2016). Notes on the research overall: Recorded disease courses included relapsing-remitting, secondary progressive and progressive-relapsing multiple sclerosis, with some patients lacking subtype annotation. Patient repertoires were compared against ten to eleven previously published healthy control repertoires from donors aged 6 to 25 years. A subset of samples was prepared in parallel using single-end sample barcoding, then pooled and co-amplified after Illumina adapter ligation.

Study-wide findings and limitations: Compared with controls, multiple sclerosis patients had significantly lower normalized Chao1 diversity, a finding suggesting substantial peripheral T-cell clonal expansion. Strong co-clustering of samples prepared in the same batch was shown by direct clustering with F measure, prompting a batch-effect correction. The control group was slightly older than the multiple sclerosis patient group. Significantly higher frequencies in patients than in controls were found for roughly 5 TRBV segments, including TRBV5-6, TRBV5-1 and TRBV20-1.

Counted from cysteine to phenylalanine, this CDR3 has 14 amino acids. The only DNA kept is the CDR3, 42 bases in frame from the first base. CDR1 MNHEY and CDR2 SVGAGI were looked up in the germline V gene. The junction shows trimming of 7 bases on V and 1 base on J, plus 13 bases between the germline ends. What was sequenced was blood. This receptor was taken from a girl aged 10-17 years with multiple sclerosis. This chain is built from TRBV6-5 and TRBJ2-5, with no confident D gene call. Here is the DNA: TGTGCCAGCACCGAAAGCCTGACCCAAGAGACCCAGTACTTC. Translated, it reads CASTESLTQETQYF.